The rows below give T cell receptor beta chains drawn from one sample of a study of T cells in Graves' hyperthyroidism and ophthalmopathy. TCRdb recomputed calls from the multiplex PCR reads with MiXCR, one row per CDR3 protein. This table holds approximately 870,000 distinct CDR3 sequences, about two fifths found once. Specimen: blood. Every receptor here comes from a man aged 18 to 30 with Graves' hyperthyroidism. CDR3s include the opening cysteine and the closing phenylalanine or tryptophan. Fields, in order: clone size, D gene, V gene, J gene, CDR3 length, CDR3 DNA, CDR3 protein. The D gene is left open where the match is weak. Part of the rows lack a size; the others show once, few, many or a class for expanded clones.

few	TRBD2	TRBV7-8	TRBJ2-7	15	TGTGCCAGCAGCGTGACTAGCGGGGGGGCCTACGAGCAGTACTTC	CASSVTSGGAYEQYF
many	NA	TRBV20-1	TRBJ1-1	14	TGCAGTGCTAGAGGGAGGGGGGCCGGCACTGAAGCTTTCTTT	CSARGRGAGTEAFF
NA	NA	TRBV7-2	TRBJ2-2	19	TGTGCCAGCAGCTTAACAACCGAGCGGGTCTATAGAGAGGGCGGGGAGCTGTTTTTT	CASSLTTERVYREGGELFF
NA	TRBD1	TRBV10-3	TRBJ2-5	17	TGTGCCATCAGTGACCGGGACAGGGGTGGGAACAATCAGCCCCAGTACTTC	CAISDRDRGGNNQPQYF
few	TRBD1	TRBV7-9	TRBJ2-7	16	TGTGCCAGCAGCTCGTCGGGACAGGGGTACATCTACGAGCAGTACTTC	CASSSSGQGYIYEQYF
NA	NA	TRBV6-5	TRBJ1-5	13	TGTGCCAGCAGCCCGAGTGCCAATCAGCCCCAGCATTTT	CASSPSANQPQHF
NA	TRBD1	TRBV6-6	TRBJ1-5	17	TGTGCCAGCAGTCCATACGACAGGGGCATTAGCAATCAGCCCCAGCATTTT	CASSPYDRGISNQPQHF
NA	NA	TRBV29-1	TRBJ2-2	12	TGCAGCGTTGAGGGAACCCGGCGGGAGCTGTTTTTT	CSVEGTRRELFF
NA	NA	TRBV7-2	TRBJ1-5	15	TGTGCCAGCAGCGGGGACCTGCGAGGCAATCAGCCCCAGCATTTT	CASSGDLRGNQPQHF
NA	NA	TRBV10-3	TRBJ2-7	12	TGTGCCATCAGTGAGGGGGCTGTTGAGCAGTACTTC	CAISEGAVEQYF
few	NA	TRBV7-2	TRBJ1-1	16	TGTGCCAGCAGCTTGAGAGGGGGGTGGATGAACACTGAAGCTTTCTTT	CASSLRGGWMNTEAFF
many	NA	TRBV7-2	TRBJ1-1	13	TGTGCCAGCAGCGTCGCCTTGAACCCTGAAGCTTTCTTT	CASSVALNPEAFF
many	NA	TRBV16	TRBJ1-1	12	TGTGCCAGCAGCCAATCTAACCCTGAAGCTTTCTTT	CASSQSNPEAFF
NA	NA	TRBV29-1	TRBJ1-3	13	TGCAGCGTCCTCCCAGGGGCTGGAAACACCATATATTTT	CSVLPGAGNTIYF
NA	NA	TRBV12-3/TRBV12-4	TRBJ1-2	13	TGTGCCAGCAGCCAGGACAGCTCGCATGGCTACACCTTC	CASSQDSSHGYTF
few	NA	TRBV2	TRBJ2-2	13	TGTGCCAGCACCGAACAGCCTACCGGGGAGCTGTTTTTT	CASTEQPTGELFF
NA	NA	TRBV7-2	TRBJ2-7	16	TGTGCCAGCAGCCTGAACACGGCGGGCCGGGAGTACGAGCAGTACTTC	CASSLNTAGREYEQYF
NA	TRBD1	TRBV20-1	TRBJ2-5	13	TGCAGTGCTAGAGGGGACAGGAGGGAGACCCAGTACTTC	CSARGDRRETQYF
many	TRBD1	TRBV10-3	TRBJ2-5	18	TGTGCCATCAGTGAGGGCGAAATGGGGACAGGACTTCAAGAGACCCAGTACTTC	CAISEGEMGTGLQETQYF
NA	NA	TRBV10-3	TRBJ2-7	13	TGTGCCTCCTCAAGGCGTGACACCGGGGAGCAGTACTTC	CASSRRDTGEQYF
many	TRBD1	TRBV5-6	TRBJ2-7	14	TGTGCCAGCAGCGCCACGGGACAGTCCTACGAGCAGTACTTC	CASSATGQSYEQYF
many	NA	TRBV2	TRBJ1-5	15	TGTGCCAGCAGTGATCCCCAGGGAAGCAATCAGCCCCAGCATTTT	CASSDPQGSNQPQHF
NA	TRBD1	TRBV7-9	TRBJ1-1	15	TGCGCCAGCAGTACAGGGGGCACGGTTAGTAGTGAAGCTCTCTTT	CASSTGGTVSSEALF
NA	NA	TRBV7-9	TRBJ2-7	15	TGTGCCAGCACAGGGACGGTGAGCGTAGCCTACGAGCAGTACTTC	CASTGTVSVAYEQYF
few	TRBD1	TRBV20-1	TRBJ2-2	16	TGCAGTGCTAGGCGAGAGGACAGGGGGCTTACCGGGGAGCTGTTTTTT	CSARREDRGLTGELFF
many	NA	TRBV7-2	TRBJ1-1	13	TGTGCCAGCAGCTCACAATCGGGCACTGAAGCTTTCTTT	CASSSQSGTEAFF
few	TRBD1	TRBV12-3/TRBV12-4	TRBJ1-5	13	TGTGCCAGCAGGGAAGGACAGGGGCAGCCCCAGCATTTT	CASREGQGQPQHF
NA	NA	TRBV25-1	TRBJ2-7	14	TGTGCTAGTGGTCGGGCCCTAAGCGGCTACGAGCAGTACTTC	CASGRALSGYEQYF
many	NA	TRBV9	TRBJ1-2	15	TGTGCCAGCAGCGTAGGGGCTGCCACTAACTATGGCTACACCTTC	CASSVGAATNYGYTF
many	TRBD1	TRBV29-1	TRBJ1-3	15	TGCGGCTTTGAGGACAGGGGGTCGTCTGGAAACACCATATATTTT	CGFEDRGSSGNTIYF
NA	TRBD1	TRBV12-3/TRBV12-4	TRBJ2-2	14	TGTGCCAGCAACCGGGACAGCTTCACCGGGGAGCTGTTTTTT	CASNRDSFTGELFF
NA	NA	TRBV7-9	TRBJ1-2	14	TGTGCCAGCGAGTTCGGGAGGCAGGGGTATGGCTACACCTTC	CASEFGRQGYGYTF
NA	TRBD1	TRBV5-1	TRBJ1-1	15	TGTGCCAGCAGCTTGGGACGACAGGGGGGCCCTGAAGCTTTCTTT	CASSLGRQGGPEAFF
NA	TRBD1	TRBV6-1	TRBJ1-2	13	TGTGCCAGCAGACCGTGGGACAGGGGTGGCTACACCTTC	CASRPWDRGGYTF
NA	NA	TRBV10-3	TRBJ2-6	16	TGTGCCATCAGTGAGTCGATTGCTAGCGGGGCCAACGTCCTGACTTTC	CAISESIASGANVLTF
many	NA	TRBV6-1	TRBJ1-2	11	TGTGCCGCCGGGCAGGGCCGTGGCTACACCTTC	CAAGQGRGYTF
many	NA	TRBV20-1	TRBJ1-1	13	TGCAGTGCTAGAAAGGCCATGAACACTGAAGCTTTCTTT	CSARKAMNTEAFF
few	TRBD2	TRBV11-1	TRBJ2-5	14	TGTGCCAGCCGGGCTAGCGGGGGGTTAGAGACCCAGTACTTC	CASRASGGLETQYF
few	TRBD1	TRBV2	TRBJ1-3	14	TGTGCCAGCAGTACCGGACAGGGCGGAAACACCATATATTTT	CASSTGQGGNTIYF
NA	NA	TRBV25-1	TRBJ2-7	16	TGTGCCAGCAGTGAATGGACAGCTCCGATTACCTACGAGCAGTACTTC	CASSEWTAPITYEQYF
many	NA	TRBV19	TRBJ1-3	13	TGTGCCAGTAGTATGCGGCCCGGGTGGACCATATATTTT	CASSMRPGWTIYF
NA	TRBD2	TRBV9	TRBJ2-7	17	TGTGCCAGCAGCGCGACTAGCGGGAGGGACACCGACTACGAGCAGTACTTC	CASSATSGRDTDYEQYF
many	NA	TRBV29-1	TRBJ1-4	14	TGCAGCGTTGAAGAGGCGGGGGAAGAAGAAAAACTGTTTTTT	CSVEEAGEEEKLFF
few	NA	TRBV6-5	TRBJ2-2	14	TGTGCCAGCATGACAGTTATGAACACCGGGGAGCTGTTTTTT	CASMTVMNTGELFF
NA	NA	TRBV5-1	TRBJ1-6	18	TGCGCCAGCAGCTTGGAATTCCCTAGGGAAGGGGGTAATTCACCCCTCCACTTT	CASSLEFPREGGNSPLHF
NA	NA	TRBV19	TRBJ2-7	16	TGTGCCAGTAGTTGGACCGGAGGGTCCAGCTCCTACGAGCAGTACTTC	CASSWTGGSSSYEQYF
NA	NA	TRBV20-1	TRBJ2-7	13	TGCAGTGCTAGAGATCTCGTGAATCACGAGCAGTACTTC	CSARDLVNHEQYF
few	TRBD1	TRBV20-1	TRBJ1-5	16	TGCAGTGCTAGAGATTGGAGACAGGGAGCCAATCAGCCCCAGCATTTT	CSARDWRQGANQPQHF
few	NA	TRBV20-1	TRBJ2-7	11	TGCAGTGCCCCCGTGGGGGGAGAGCAGTACTTC	CSAPVGGEQYF
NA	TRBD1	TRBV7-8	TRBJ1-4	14	TGTGCCAGCAACCAACAGGGGACTAATGAAAAACTGTTTTTT	CASNQQGTNEKLFF
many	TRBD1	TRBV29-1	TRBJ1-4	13	TGCAGCGCTTCCGAGACAGGGAATGAAAAACTGTTTTTT	CSASETGNEKLFF
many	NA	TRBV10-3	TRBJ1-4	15	TGTGCCATCAGTGTTGGCGAGGGTTCGGGTGAAAAACTGTTTTTT	CAISVGEGSGEKLFF
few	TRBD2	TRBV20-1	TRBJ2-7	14	TGCAGTGCTAGGTTGACTAGCCGGAAATACGAGCAGTACTTC	CSARLTSRKYEQYF
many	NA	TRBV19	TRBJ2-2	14	TGTGCCAGTAGTATAGTCTGGAACACCGGGGAGCTGTTTTTT	CASSIVWNTGELFF